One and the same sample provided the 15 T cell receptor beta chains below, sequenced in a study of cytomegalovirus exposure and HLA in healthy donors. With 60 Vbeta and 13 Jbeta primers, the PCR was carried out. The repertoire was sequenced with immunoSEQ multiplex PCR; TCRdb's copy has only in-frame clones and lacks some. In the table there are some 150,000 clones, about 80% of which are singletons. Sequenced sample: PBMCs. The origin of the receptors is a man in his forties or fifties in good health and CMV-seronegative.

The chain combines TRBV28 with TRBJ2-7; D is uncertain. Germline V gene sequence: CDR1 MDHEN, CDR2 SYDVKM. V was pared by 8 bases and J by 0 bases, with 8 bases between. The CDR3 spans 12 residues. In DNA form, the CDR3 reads TGTGCCAGCTATTCAGACTCCTACGAGCAGTACTTC. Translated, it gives CASYSDSYEQYF.

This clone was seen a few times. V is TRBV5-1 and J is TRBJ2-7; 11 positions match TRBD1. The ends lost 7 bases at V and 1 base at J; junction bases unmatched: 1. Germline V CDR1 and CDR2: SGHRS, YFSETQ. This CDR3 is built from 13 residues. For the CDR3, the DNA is TGCGCCAGCGGGACAGGGGGATCCTACGAGCAGTACTTC. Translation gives CASGTGGSYEQYF.

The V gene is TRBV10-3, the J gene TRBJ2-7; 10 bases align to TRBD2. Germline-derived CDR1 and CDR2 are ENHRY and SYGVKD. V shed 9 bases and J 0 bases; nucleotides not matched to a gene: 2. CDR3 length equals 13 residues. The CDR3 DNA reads TGTGCCATGTCTAGCGGGAGCTCCTACGAGCAGTACTTC. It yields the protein CAMSSGSSYEQYF.

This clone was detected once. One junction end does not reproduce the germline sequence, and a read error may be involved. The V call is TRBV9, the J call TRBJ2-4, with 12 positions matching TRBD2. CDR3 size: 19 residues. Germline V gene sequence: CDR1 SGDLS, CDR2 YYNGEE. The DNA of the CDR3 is TGTGCCAGCAGCGTAGAAGGGCGACTAGCGGGAGTTGGGGGGAACAGTCAGTACTTC. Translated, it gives CASSVEGRLAGVGGNSQYF.

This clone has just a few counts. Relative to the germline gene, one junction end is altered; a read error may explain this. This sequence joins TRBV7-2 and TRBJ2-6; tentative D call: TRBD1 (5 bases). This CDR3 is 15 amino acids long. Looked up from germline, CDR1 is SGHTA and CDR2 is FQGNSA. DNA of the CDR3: TGTGCCAGCAGCTGGGGTGGAACTGGGGCCAACGGCCTGACTTTC. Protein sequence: CASSWGGTGANGLTF.

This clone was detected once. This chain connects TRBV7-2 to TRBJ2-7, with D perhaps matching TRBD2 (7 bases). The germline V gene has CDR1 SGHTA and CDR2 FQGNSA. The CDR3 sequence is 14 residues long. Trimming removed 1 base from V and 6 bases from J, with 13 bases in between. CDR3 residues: CASSLEGGGREQYF. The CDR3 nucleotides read TGTGCCAGCAGCTTAGAAGGGGGGGGGCGCGAGCAGTACTTC.

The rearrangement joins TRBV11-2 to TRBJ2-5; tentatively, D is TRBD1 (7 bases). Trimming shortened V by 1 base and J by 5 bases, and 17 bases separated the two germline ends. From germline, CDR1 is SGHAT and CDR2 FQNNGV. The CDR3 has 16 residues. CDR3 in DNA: TGTGCCAGCAGCTTAGTTCGACAGGGAGGAGGGGAGACCCAGTACTTC. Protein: CASSLVRQGGGETQYF.

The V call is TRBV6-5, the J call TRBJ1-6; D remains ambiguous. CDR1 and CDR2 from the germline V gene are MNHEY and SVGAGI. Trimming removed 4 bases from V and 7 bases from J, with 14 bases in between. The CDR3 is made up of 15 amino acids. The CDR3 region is CASSLQIGRNSPLHF. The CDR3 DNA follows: TGTGCCAGCAGTTTACAAATAGGGAGGAATTCACCCCTCCACTTT.

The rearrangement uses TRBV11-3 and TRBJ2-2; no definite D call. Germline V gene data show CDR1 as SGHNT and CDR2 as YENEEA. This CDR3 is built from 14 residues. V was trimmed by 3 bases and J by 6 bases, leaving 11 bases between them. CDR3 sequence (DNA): TGTGCCAGCAGCTTCCTCACGGGTTCCGGGGAGCTGTTTTTT. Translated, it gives CASSFLTGSGELFF.

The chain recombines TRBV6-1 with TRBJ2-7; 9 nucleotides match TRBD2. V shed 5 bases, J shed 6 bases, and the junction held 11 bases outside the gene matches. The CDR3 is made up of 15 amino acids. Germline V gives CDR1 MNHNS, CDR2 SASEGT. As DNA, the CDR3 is TGTGCCAGCAGTCCAAGACTAGCGGCCCACGGCGAGCAGTACTTC. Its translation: CASSPRLAAHGEQYF.

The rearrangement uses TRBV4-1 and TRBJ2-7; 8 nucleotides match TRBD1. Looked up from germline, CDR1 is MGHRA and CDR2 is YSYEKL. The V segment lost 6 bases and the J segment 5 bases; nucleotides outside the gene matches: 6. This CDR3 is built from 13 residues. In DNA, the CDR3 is TGCGCCAGCAGACGGACAGGGTACGACGAGCAGTACTTC. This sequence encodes CASRRTGYDEQYF.

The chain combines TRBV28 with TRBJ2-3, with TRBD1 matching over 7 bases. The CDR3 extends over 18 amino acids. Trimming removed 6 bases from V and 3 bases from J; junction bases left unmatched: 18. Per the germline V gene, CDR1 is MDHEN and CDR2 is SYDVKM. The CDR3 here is CASRVRGIGGPRTDTQYF. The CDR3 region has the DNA TGTGCCAGCAGGGTGAGGGGGATAGGGGGCCCACGGACAGATACGCAGTATTTT.

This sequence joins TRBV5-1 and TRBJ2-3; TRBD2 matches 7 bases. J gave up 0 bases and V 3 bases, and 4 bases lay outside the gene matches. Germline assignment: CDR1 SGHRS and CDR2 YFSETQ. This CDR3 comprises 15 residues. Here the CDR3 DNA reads TGCGCCAGCAGCTCTAGCGGAACTAGCACAGATACGCAGTATTTT. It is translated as CASSSSGTSTDTQYF.

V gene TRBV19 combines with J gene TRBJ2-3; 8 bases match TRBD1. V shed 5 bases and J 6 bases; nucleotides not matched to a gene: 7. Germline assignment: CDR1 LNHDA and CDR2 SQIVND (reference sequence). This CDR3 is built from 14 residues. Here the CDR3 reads CASSEQGDVDTQYF. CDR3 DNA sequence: TGTGCCAGTAGTGAACAGGGGGACGTTGATACGCAGTATTTT.

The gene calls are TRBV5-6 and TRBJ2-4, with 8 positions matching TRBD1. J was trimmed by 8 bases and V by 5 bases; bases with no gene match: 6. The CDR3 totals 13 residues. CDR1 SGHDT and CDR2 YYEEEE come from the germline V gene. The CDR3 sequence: CASSQGALDIQYF. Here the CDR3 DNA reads TGTGCCAGCAGTCAGGGGGCTCTGGACATTCAGTACTTC.